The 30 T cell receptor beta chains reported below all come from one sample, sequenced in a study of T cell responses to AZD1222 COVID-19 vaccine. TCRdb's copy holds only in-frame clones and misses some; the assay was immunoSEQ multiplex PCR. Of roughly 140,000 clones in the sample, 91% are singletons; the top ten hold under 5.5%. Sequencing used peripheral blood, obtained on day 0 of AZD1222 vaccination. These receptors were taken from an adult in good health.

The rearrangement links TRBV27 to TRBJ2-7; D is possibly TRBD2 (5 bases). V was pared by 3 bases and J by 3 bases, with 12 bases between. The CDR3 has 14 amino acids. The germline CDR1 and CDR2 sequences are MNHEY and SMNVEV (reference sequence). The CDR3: CASSFAGGIYEQYF. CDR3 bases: TGTGCCAGCAGTTTTGCGGGTGGGATCTACGAGCAGTACTTC.

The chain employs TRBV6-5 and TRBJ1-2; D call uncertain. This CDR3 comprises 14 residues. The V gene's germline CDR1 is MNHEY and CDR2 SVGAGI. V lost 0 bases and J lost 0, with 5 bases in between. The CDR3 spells CASSYSATNYGYTF. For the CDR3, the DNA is TGTGCCAGCAGTTACTCGGCAACTAACTATGGCTACACCTTC.

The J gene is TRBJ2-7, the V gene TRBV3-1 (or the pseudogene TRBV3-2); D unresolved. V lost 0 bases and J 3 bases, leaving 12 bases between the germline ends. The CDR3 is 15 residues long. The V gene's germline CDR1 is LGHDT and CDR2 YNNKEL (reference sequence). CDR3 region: CASSQDPSRGYEQYF. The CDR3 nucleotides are TGTGCCAGCAGCCAAGATCCGTCTAGAGGCTACGAGCAGTACTTC.

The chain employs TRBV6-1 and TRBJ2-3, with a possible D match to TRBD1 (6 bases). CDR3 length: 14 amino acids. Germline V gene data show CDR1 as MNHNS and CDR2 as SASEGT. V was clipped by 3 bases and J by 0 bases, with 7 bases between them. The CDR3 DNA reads TGTGCCAGCAGTGATCAGGGGAGCACAGATACGCAGTATTTT. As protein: CASSDQGSTDTQYF.

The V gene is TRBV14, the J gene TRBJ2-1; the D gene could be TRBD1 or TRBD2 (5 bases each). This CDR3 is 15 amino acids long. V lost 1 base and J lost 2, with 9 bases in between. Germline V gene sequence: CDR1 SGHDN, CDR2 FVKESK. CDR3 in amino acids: CASSQGGATYNEQFF. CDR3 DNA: TGTGCCAGCAGCCAAGGAGGGGCGACCTACAATGAGCAGTTCTTC.

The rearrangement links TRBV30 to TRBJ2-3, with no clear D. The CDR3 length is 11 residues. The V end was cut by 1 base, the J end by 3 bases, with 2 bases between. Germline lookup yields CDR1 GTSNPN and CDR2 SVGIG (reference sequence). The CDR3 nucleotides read TGTGCCTGGAGTGAAACAGATACGCAGTATTTT. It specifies CAWSETDTQYF.

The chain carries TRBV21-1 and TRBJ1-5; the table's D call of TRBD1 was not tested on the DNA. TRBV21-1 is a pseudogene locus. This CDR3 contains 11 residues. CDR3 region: CASSPGQPQHF. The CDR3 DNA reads TGTGCCAGCAGCCCAGGCCAGCCCCAGCATTTT.

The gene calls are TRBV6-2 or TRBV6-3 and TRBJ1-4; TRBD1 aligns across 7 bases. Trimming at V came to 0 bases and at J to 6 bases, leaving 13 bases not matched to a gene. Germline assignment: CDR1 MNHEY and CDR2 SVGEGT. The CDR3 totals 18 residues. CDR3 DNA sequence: TGTGCCAGCAGTTACTCGAACCTTCCCCAGGGGGAATATGAAAAACTGTTTTTT. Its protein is CASSYSNLPQGEYEKLFF.

CDR3 nucleotides: TGTGCCAGCAGCGTCAAACTAGCGGGAGTCAATGAGCAGTTCTTC. The encoded protein is CASSVKLAGVNEQFF. The chain is built from TRBV7-3 and TRBJ2-1, with 11 bases aligning to TRBD2. The CDR3 covers 15 residues. Losses at the gene ends were 5 bases for V and 6 bases for J; bases not matched to a gene: 6. The germline V gene encodes CDR1 SGHTA and CDR2 FQGTGA.

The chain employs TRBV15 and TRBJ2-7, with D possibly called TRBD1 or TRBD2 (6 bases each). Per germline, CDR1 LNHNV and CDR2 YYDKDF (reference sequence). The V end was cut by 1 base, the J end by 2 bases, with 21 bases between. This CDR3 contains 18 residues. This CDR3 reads CATSRVIGEGEDAYEQYF. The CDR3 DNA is TGTGCCACCAGCAGAGTTATAGGTGAGGGGGAGGACGCCTACGAGCAGTACTTC.

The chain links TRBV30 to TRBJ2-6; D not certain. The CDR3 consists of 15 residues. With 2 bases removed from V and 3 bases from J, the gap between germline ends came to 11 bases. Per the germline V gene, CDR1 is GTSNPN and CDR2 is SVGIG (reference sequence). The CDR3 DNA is TGTGCCTGGAGTCCCGACTTCTATGGGGCCAACGTCCTGACTTTC. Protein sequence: CAWSPDFYGANVLTF.

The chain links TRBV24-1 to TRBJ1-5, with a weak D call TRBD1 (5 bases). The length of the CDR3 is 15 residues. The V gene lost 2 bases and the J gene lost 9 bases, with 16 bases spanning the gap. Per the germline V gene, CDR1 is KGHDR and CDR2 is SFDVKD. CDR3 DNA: TGTGCCACCAGTGATTCCAGGCAGGGACCGTGGCCCCAGCATTTT. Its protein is CATSDSRQGPWPQHF.

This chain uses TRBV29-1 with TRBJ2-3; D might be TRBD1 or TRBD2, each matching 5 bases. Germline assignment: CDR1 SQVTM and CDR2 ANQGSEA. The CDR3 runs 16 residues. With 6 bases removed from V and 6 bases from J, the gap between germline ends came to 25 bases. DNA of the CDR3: TGCAGCGTCGTGGGGCTAGCCGACGGCCCGGATGATACGCAGTATTTT. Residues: CSVVGLADGPDDTQYF.

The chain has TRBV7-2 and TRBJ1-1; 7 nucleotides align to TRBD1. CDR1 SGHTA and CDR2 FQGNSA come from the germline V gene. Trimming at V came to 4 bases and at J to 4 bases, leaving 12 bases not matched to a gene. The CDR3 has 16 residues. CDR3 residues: CASSSRTGPQGTEAFF. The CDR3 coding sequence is TGTGCCAGCAGCTCGAGGACAGGACCCCAGGGCACTGAAGCTTTCTTT.

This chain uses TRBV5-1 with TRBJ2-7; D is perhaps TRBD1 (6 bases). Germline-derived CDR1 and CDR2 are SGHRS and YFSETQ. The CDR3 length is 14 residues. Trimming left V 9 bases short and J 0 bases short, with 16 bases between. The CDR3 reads CATSRTDPSYEQYF. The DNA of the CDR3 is TGCGCCACCTCCCGGACAGATCCCTCCTACGAGCAGTACTTC. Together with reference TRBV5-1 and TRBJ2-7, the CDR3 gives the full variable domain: KAGVTQTPRYLIKTRGQQVTLSCSPISGHRSVSWYQQTPGQGLQFLFEYFSETQRNKGNFPGRFSGRQFSNSRSEMNVSTLELGDSALYLCATSRTDPSYEQYFGPGTRLTVT.

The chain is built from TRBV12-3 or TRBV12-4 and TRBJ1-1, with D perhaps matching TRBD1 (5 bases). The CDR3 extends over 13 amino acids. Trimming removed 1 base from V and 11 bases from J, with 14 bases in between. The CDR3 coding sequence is TGTGCCAGCAGTTTAGGGGCGACAGACGACGCTTTCTTT. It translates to CASSLGATDDAFF.

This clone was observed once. CDR3 amino acids: CASSSASKSTDTQYF. The DNA for the CDR3 is TGTGCCAGCAGTTCGGCCTCTAAGTCCACAGATACGCAGTATTTT. The rearrangement links TRBV28 to TRBJ2-3, with D unresolved. The CDR3 loop spans 15 amino acids. Germline V gene sequence: CDR1 MDHEN, CDR2 SYDVKM. V shed 4 bases and J shed 2 bases, with 13 bases lying between them.

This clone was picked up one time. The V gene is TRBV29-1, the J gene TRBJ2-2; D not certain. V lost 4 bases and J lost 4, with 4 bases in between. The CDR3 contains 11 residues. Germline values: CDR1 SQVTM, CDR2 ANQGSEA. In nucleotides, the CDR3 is TGCAGCGTTGGTAGCACCGGGGAGCTGTTTTTT. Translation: CSVGSTGELFF.

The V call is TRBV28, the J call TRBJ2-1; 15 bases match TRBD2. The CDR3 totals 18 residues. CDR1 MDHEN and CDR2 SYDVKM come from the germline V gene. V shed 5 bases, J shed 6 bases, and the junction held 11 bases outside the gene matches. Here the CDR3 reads CASSTRGTSGGPRNEQFF. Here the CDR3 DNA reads TGTGCCAGCAGTACCCGAGGGACTAGCGGGGGGCCCCGCAATGAGCAGTTCTTC.

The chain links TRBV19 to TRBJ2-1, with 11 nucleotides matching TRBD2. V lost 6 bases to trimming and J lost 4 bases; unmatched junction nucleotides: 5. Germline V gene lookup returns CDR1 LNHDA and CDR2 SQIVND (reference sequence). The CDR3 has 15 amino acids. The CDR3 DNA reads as TGTGCCAGTAGCAAACTAGCGGGAGTTTACAATGAGCAGTTCTTC. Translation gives CASSKLAGVYNEQFF.

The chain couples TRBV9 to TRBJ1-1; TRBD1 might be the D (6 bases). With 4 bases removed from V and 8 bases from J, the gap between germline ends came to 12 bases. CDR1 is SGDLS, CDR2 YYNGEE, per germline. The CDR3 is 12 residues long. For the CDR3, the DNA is TGTGCCAGCAGCTCGACCGGGACAGAAGCTTTCTTT. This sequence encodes CASSSTGTEAFF.

The CDR3 DNA is TGCGCCAGCAGCTTGGGACTAGCGGCCCCCTACGAGCAGTACTTC. Translating it yields CASSLGLAAPYEQYF. This sequence joins TRBV5-1 and TRBJ2-7; 9 bases line up with TRBD2. With 0 bases clipped from V and 2 bases from J, the junction kept 3 bases outside the gene matches. This CDR3 contains 15 residues. Germline lookup yields CDR1 SGHRS and CDR2 YFSETQ.

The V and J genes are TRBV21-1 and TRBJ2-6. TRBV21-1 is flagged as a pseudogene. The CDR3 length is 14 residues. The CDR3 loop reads CASSRKTGANVLTF. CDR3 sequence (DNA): TGTGCCAGCAGCAGAAAAACTGGGGCCAACGTCCTGACTTTC.

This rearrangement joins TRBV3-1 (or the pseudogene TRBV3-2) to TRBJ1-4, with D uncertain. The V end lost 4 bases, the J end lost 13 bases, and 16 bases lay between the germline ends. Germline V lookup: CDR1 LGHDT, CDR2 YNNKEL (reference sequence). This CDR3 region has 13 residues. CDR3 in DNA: TGTGCCAGCAGCCCCGTTGCGGGGTCGGGACTGTTTTTT. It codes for CASSPVAGSGLFF.

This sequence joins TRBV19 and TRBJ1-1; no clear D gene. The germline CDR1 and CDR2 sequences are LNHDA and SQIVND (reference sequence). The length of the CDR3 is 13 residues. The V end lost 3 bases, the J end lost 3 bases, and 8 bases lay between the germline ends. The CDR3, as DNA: TGTGCCAGTAGTATTGAACTGTACACTGAAGCTTTCTTT. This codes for CASSIELYTEAFF.

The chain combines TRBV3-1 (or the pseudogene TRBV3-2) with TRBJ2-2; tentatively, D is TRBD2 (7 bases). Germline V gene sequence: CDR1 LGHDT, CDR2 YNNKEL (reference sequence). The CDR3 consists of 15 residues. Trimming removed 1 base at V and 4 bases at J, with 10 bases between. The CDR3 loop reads CASSQVGGATGELFF. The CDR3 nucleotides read TGTGCCAGCAGCCAAGTAGGGGGGGCCACCGGGGAGCTGTTTTTT.

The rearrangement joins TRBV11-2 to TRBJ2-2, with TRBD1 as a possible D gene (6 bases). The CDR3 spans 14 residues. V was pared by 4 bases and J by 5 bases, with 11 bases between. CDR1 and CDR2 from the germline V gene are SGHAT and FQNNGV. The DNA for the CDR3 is TGTGCCAGCAGCTACACAGGGATAACCGGGGAGCTGTTTTTT. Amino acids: CASSYTGITGELFF.

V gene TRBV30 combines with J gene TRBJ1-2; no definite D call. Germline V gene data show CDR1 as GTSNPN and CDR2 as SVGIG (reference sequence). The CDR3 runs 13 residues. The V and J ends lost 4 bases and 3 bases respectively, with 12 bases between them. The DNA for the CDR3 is TGTGCCTGGAATAGGGCCGGAGACTATGGCTACACCTTC. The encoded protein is CAWNRAGDYGYTF.

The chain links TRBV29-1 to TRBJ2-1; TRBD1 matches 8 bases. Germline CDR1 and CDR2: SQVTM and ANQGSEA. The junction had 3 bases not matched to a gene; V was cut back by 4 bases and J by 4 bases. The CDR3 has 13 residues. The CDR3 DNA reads TGCAGCGTTGTAGGGACAGGTTACAATGAGCAGTTCTTC. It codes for CSVVGTGYNEQFF.

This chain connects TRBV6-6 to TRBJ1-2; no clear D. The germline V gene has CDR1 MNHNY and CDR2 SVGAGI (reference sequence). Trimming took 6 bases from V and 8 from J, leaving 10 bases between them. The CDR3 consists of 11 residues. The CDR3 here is CASRGGKGYTF. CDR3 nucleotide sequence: TGTGCCAGCAGAGGAGGGAAGGGCTACACCTTC.